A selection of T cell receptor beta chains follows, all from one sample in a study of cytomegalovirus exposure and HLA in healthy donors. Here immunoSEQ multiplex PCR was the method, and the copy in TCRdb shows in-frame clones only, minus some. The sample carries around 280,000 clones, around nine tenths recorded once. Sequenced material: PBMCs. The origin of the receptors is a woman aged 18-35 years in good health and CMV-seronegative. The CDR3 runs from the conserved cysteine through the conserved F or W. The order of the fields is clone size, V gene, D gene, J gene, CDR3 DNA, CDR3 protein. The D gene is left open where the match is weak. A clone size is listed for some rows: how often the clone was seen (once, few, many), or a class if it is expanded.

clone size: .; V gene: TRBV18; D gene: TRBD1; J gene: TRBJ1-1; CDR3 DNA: TGTGCCAGCTCACCACCGGACAGGGGGCGACGAGCTTTCTTT; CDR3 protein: CASSPPDRGRRAFF
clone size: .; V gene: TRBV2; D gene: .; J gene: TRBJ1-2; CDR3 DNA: TGTGCCAGCGGAACAGCAGCTAACTATGGCTACACCTTC; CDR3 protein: CASGTAANYGYTF
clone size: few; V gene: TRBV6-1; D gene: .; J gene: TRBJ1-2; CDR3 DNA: TGTGCCAGCAGTGAATCCCACAGCGGCTATGGCTACACCTTC; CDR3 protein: CASSESHSGYGYTF
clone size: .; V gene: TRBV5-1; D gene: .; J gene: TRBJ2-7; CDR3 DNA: TGCGCCAGCAGCTTGGTCTCCGGGGGCTCCTACGAGCAGTACTTC; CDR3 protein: CASSLVSGGSYEQYF
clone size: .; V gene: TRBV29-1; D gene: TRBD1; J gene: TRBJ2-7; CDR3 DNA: TGCAGCGTACCCGGGACAGGGTACTGCGAGCAGTACTTC; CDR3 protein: CSVPGTGYCEQYF
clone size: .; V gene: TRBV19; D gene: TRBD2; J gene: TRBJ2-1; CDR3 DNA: TGTGCCAGTAGTACCGGGACTAGCGGACACAATGAGCAGTTCTTC; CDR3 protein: CASSTGTSGHNEQFF
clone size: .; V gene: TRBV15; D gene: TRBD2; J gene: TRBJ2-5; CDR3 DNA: TGTGCCACCAGCAGAGGCCCGGGACTACAAGAGACCCAGTACTTC; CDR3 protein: CATSRGPGLQETQYF
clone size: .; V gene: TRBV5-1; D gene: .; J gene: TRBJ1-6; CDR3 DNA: TGCGCCAGCAGCTTGACAGGAGATTATAATTCACCCCTCCACTTT; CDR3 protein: CASSLTGDYNSPLHF
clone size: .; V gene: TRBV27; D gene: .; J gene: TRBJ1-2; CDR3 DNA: TGTGCCAGCAGTTTAACCGGGGTCAGTGGCTACACCTTC; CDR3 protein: CASSLTGVSGYTF
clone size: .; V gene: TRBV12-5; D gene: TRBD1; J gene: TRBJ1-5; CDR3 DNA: TGTGCTAGTGGTTTGGTCCGGACAGGGCCAAATCAGCCCCAGCATTTT; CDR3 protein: CASGLVRTGPNQPQHF
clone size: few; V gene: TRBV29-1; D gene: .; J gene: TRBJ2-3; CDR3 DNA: TGCAGCGTTGATGACAGGTTCACAGATACGCAGTATTTT; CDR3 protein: CSVDDRFTDTQYF
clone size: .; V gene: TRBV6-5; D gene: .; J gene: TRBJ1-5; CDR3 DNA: TGTGCCAGCAGTGCGTCAGGTGCCCAGCATTTT; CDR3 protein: CASSASGAQHF
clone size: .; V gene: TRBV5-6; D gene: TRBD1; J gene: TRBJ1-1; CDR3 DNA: TGTGCCAGCAGCTGGACAGGGGGCACTGAAGCTTTCTTT; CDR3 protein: CASSWTGGTEAFF
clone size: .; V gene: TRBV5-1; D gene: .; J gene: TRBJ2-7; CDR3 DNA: TGCGCCAGCAGCTTTTCGGGCAGCGGGCCGTCCTACGAGCAGTACTTC; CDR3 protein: CASSFSGSGPSYEQYF
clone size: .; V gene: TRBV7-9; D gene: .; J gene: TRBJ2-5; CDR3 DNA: TGTGCCAGCAGCTTAGACAGTCAAGAGACCCAGTACTTC; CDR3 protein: CASSLDSQETQYF
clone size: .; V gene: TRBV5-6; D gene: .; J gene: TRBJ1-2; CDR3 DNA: TGTGCCAGCAGCTTGGTTCGGGTCGGCTACACCTTC; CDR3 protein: CASSLVRVGYTF
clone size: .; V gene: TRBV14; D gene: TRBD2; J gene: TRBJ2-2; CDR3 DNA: TGTGCCAGCAGCCAAGATGTCGAGCGGGGCCTGAACACCGGGGAGCTGTTTTTT; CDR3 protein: CASSQDVERGLNTGELFF
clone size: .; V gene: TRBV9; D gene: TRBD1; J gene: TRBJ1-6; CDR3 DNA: TGTGCCAGCAGCACCGGGACAGACTATAATTCACCCCTCCACTTT; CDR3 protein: CASSTGTDYNSPLHF
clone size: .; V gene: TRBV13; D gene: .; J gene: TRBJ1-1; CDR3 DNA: TGTGCCAGCAGCTCCGACAGGTACACCGAAGCTTTCTTT; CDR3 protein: CASSSDRYTEAFF
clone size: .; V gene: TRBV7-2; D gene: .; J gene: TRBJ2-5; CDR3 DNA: TGTGCCAGCAGCCCACGGCGGCCTCAGGAGACCCAGTACTTC; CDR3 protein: CASSPRRPQETQYF
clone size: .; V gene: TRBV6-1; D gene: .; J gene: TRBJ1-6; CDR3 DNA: TGTGCCAGCAGTGGGGAGGTCTTCTATTCACCCCTCCACTTT; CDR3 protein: CASSGEVFYSPLHF
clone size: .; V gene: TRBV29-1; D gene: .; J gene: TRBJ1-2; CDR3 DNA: TGCAGCGTTGTTGGGGGCGCGAGCTATGGCTACACCTTC; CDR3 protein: CSVVGGASYGYTF
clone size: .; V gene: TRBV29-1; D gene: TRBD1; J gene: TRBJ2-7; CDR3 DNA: TGCAGCGTTAGGACAGGGGTATGGGAGCAGTACTTC; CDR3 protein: CSVRTGVWEQYF
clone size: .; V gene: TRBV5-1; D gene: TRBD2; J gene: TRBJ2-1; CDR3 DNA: TGCGCCAGCAGCTTGTTACTAGCGGGGGCCGGCCACAATGAGCAGTTCTTC; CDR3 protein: CASSLLLAGAGHNEQFF
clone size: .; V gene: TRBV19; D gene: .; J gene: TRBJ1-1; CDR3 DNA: TGTGCCAGTAGTATAGAGGGGGGACCTTGGAACACTGAAGCTTTCTTT; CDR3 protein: CASSIEGGPWNTEAFF
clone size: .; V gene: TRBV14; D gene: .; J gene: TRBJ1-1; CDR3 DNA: TGTGCCAGCAGCCAGGGAGTTAAAGAAGCTTTCTTT; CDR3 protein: CASSQGVKEAFF
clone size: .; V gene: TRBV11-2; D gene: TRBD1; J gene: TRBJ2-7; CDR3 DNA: TGTGCCAGCCTCGGACAGGGCTACGAGCAGTACTTC; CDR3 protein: CASLGQGYEQYF